Each of the 27 T cell receptor beta chains below was sequenced from the same sample in a study of blood T cell repertoires in COVID-19. This table comes from immunoSEQ multiplex PCR, and its TCRdb copy is limited to in-frame clones, with some not included. Here the sample spans 120,000 to 150,000 clones, over 75% being singletons. The sample consisted of peripheral blood. The receptors come from a man aged 60-69 years with active or convalescent COVID-19.

The V call is TRBV4-2, the J call TRBJ2-5, with D possibly matching TRBD1 (5 bases). The CDR3 length is 16 residues. Germline V CDR1 and CDR2: LGHNA, YNFKEQ. V lost 0 bases and J 1 base, leaving 12 bases between the germline ends. The CDR3, as DNA: TGTGCCAGCAGCCAAGAGAAAGCCCAGGGCCAAGAGACCCAGTACTTC. Protein product: CASSQEKAQGQETQYF.

Here the CDR3 DNA reads TGTGCCACCAGTGATTTTAATAGCGGCTCCTACAATGAGCAGTTCTTC. Amino acid sequence: CATSDFNSGSYNEQFF. The genes are TRBV24-1 and TRBJ2-1; D may be TRBD2 (6 bases). CDR3 length: 16 amino acids. Germline V lookup: CDR1 KGHDR, CDR2 SFDVKD. The ends were cut back, 1 base at V and 0 bases at J, with 9 bases in the middle.

The gene calls are TRBV4-3 and TRBJ1-4; D is undetermined. Germline CDR1 and CDR2: LGHNA and YSLEER. V lost 1 base, J lost 4 bases, and 13 bases lay in between. This CDR3 contains 16 residues. The CDR3 DNA sequence: TGCGCCAGCAGCCAAGGGACCAGCGGCTTTAATGAAAAACTGTTTTTT. It yields the protein CASSQGTSGFNEKLFF.

This rearrangement joins TRBV5-8 to TRBJ1-1; tentative D call: TRBD1 (5 bases). The germline V and J ends were trimmed by 4 bases and 5 bases, with 15 bases remaining between them. The CDR3 is made up of 14 amino acids. Germline CDR1 reads SGHTS; CDR2 reads YDEGEE. The CDR3 DNA is TGTGCCAGCAGCCTGTGGGGGGGGAGGACTGAAGCTTTCTTT. Protein product: CASSLWGGRTEAFF.

The CDR3 bases are TGTGCCAGCGGACGGGGGAGGCCCCAGCATTTT. Protein sequence: CASGRGRPQHF. This sequence joins TRBV12-3 or TRBV12-4 and TRBJ1-5; tentatively, D is TRBD1 (5 bases). There are 11 residues in the CDR3. Trimming stripped 8 bases from V and 9 bases from J, with 11 bases between.

The V gene is TRBV24-1, the J gene TRBJ1-5, with TRBD1 matching over 8 bases. The germline V gene encodes CDR1 KGHDR and CDR2 SFDVKD. This CDR3 region has 15 residues. With V trimmed by 5 bases and J by 11 bases, 13 bases remained unmatched. The CDR3 region is CATSGGGQGAVAQHF. For the CDR3, the DNA is TGTGCCACCAGTGGGGGAGGACAGGGAGCCGTGGCCCAGCATTTT.

This clone is a singleton in its sample. This sequence joins TRBV19 and TRBJ1-2, with D maybe TRBD1 (5 bases). The V end lost 6 bases, the J end lost 3 bases, and 11 bases lay between the germline ends. In germline, CDR1 is LNHDA, CDR2 SQIVND (reference sequence). The CDR3 has 13 residues. The DNA for the CDR3 is TGTGCCAGTAGCCGCGGGGGTGACTATGGCTACACCTTC. It yields the protein CASSRGGDYGYTF.

V is TRBV25-1 and J is TRBJ1-1; D is undetermined. Germline CDR1 MGHDK, CDR2 SYGVNS. Deletions cut 4 bases from V and 4 bases from J, with 16 bases between. CDR3 length: 15 residues. The CDR3 sequence is CASSGWEAPITEAFF. In nucleotides, the CDR3 is TGTGCCAGCAGTGGTTGGGAGGCCCCCATCACTGAAGCTTTCTTT.

The chain carries TRBV11-2 and TRBJ2-1; 14 bases match TRBD2. Germline CDR1 is SGHAT and CDR2 is FQNNGV. J was trimmed by 10 bases and V by 3 bases; bases with no gene match: 8. The CDR3 has 16 amino acids. CDR3 in amino acids: CASSFGTSGSRGEQFF. The CDR3, as DNA: TGTGCCAGCAGCTTTGGGACTAGCGGGAGTAGGGGCGAGCAGTTCTTC.

The rearrangement uses TRBV19 and TRBJ1-5; 8 nucleotides match TRBD1. CDR1 is LNHDA, CDR2 SQIVND, per germline (reference sequence). The CDR3 is made up of 14 amino acids. V shed 9 bases, J shed 3 bases, and the junction held 7 bases outside the gene matches. The CDR3 region has the DNA TGTGCCAGCCGAGGGCAGGGGGCCAATCAGCCCCAGCATTTT. This encodes CASRGQGANQPQHF.

This chain links TRBV5-6 with TRBJ2-1, with 7 bases that match TRBD1. The CDR3 length is 14 residues. J was trimmed by 2 bases and V by 2 bases; bases with no gene match: 1. Per germline, CDR1 SGHDT and CDR2 YYEEEE. In DNA, the CDR3 is TGTGCCAGCAGCTTCGGGACAGCCTACAATGAGCAGTTCTTC. As protein: CASSFGTAYNEQFF.

The chain recombines TRBV28 with TRBJ2-7; 12 bases are a match to TRBD2. The CDR3 is 14 amino acids. Germline CDR1 and CDR2: MDHEN and SYDVKM. V was pared by 2 bases and J by 6 bases, with 2 bases of the junction left unmatched. The CDR3 region has the DNA TGTGCCAGCAGTTTACTAGCGGGAGGGCCCGAGCAGTACTTC. Translation: CASSLLAGGPEQYF.

The chain carries TRBV6-2 or TRBV6-3 and TRBJ2-1; D possibly corresponds to TRBD2 (5 bases). V was cut by 5 bases and J by 0 bases, with 11 bases left in between. Germline V CDR1 and CDR2: MNHEY, SVGEGT. The CDR3 is 15 amino acids. In nucleotides, the CDR3 is TGTGCCAGCAGTAGGGAGTCGAGCTCCTACAATGAGCAGTTCTTC. Protein sequence: CASSRESSSYNEQFF.

The rearrangement links TRBV24-1 to TRBJ2-6; a possible D gene is TRBD1 (6 bases). Trimming took off 6 bases at V and 3 bases at J, with 11 bases between the two ends. Looked up from germline, CDR1 is KGHDR and CDR2 is SFDVKD. This CDR3 spans 15 amino acids. Written as DNA, the CDR3 is TGTGCCACCAGTAGGGGGTCGGGTGGGGCCAACGTCCTGACTTTC. This encodes CATSRGSGGANVLTF.

V and J are TRBV5-3 and TRBJ2-5; 8 nucleotides align to TRBD1. TRBV5-3 is labeled an ORF, and its function is uncertain. V shed 4 bases and J 4 bases; nucleotides not matched to a gene: 3. This CDR3 spans 13 amino acids. The CDR3 region has the DNA TGTGCCAGAAGCCAAACAGGGGGAGAGACCCAGTACTTC. It specifies CARSQTGGETQYF.

This chain uses TRBV6-5 with TRBJ2-3, with D tentatively TRBD1 (6 bases). The V and J ends lost 4 bases and 10 bases respectively, with 15 bases between them. The CDR3 has 13 residues. Germline values: CDR1 MNHEY, CDR2 SVGAGI. CDR3 in DNA: TGTGCCAGCAGTTCGGACAGTTGGAGTGCGCAGTATTTT. Translating gives CASSSDSWSAQYF.

This clone was counted between two and nine times. This rearrangement joins TRBV6-1 to TRBJ2-3; perhaps TRBD2 as D (6 bases). Germline CDR1 is MNHNS and CDR2 is SASEGT. V dropped 2 bases and J dropped 5 bases, with 8 bases sitting between them. This CDR3 is built from 13 residues. The CDR3 here is CASSEQGGDTQYF. In nucleotides, the CDR3 is TGTGCCAGCAGTGAACAGGGAGGAGATACGCAGTATTTT.

The chain recombines TRBV6-5 with TRBJ2-3; D is possibly TRBD2 (6 bases). Trimming took off 6 bases at V and 1 base at J, with 11 bases between the two ends. Germline V gene lookup returns CDR1 MNHEY and CDR2 SVGAGI. The CDR3 length is 14 residues. CDR3 protein: CASRSGGGTDTQYF. The CDR3, as DNA: TGTGCCAGCAGGTCCGGGGGAGGCACAGATACGCAGTATTTT.

Points on this clone: One junction end does not reproduce the germline sequence, and a read error may be involved. The gene calls are TRBV7-7 and TRBJ2-3; 7 bases are a match to TRBD2. CDR3 length: 15 residues. CDR1 SSHAT and CDR2 FNYEAQ come from the germline V gene (reference sequence). The CDR3 coding sequence is TGTGCTAGCAGCCCCATGGCGGGAGGCACAGATACGCAGTATTTT. Translated, it gives CASSPMAGGTDTQYF.

This chain connects TRBV5-4 to TRBJ2-6; TRBD1 matches at 8 bases. Germline V gene data show CDR1 as SGHNT and CDR2 as YYREEE (reference sequence). CDR3 size: 17 residues. After removal of 3 bases from V and 1 base from J, the junction contained 6 bases not matched to a gene. The CDR3 region is CASSWAGGRSGANVLTF. The CDR3 nucleotides read TGTGCCAGCAGCTGGGCAGGGGGCCGTTCTGGGGCCAACGTCCTGACTTTC.

The chain carries TRBV6-5 and TRBJ1-1; D is possibly TRBD1 (6 bases). V was shortened by 4 bases and J by 7 bases, with 10 bases between the two germline ends. From germline, CDR1 is MNHEY and CDR2 SVGAGI. The CDR3 covers 12 residues. Written as DNA, the CDR3 is TGTGCCAGCAGTTTTCAGGGGAATGAAGCTTTCTTT. This encodes CASSFQGNEAFF.

The rearrangement uses TRBV29-1 and TRBJ2-1; D is uncertain. CDR3 size: 9 residues. Germline assignment: CDR1 SQVTM and CDR2 ANQGSEA. The ends were cut back, 4 bases at V and 16 bases at J, with 11 bases in the middle. The CDR3 spells CSVGLSTFF. The CDR3 coding sequence is TGCAGCGTTGGCCTTAGTACCTTCTTC.

The chain employs TRBV28 and TRBJ2-7; possible D gene TRBD2, 6 bases. V was shortened by 7 bases and J by 0 bases, with 13 bases between the two germline ends. Germline V gene lookup returns CDR1 MDHEN and CDR2 SYDVKM. The CDR3 has 14 amino acids. The CDR3 sequence is CASTFGGSSYEQYF. The CDR3 region has the DNA TGTGCCAGCACCTTCGGGGGAAGCTCCTACGAGCAGTACTTC. Combining the CDR3 with reference TRBV28 and TRBJ2-7 gives the whole variable domain DVKVTQSSRYLVKRTGEKVFLECVQDMDHENMFWYRQDPGLGLRLIYFSYDVKMKEKGDIPEGYSVSREKKERFSLILESASTNQTSMYLCASTFGGSSYEQYFGPGTRLTVT.

This clone appeared a single time. J is TRBJ1-2 and V is TRBV2; D perhaps matches TRBD1 (5 bases). The CDR3 is 15 amino acids. Germline loops: CDR1 SNHLY, CDR2 FYNNEI. Trimming cost V 2 bases and J 8 bases, with 18 bases left between them. CDR3 sequence (DNA): TGTGCCAGCAGTGAACGGCAGGGACTTAGTCGGGGCTACACCTTC. Translation: CASSERQGLSRGYTF. The entire variable domain, with the rest obtained from reference TRBV2 and TRBJ1-2, is as follows: EPEVTQTPSHQVTQMGQEVILRCVPISNHLYFYWYRQILGQKVEFLVSFYNNEISEKSEIFDDQFSVERPDGSNFTLKIRSTKLEDSAMYFCASSERQGLSRGYTFGSGTRLTVV.

The V call is TRBV6-2 or TRBV6-3, the J call TRBJ2-2, with 7 bases aligning to TRBD2. Germline CDR1 reads MNHEY; CDR2 reads SVGEGT. The CDR3 contains 15 residues. V gave up 2 bases and J gave up 1 base; unmatched junction bases: 1. The CDR3 coding sequence is TGTGCCAGCAGTTACGGACTAGTGAACACCGGGGAGCTGTTTTTT. Protein: CASSYGLVNTGELFF.

The V call is TRBV4-3, the J call TRBJ2-7; weak D call: TRBD2 (7 bases). Germline V gene lookup returns CDR1 LGHNA and CDR2 YSLEER. This CDR3 is built from 15 residues. Trimming removed 0 bases from V and 5 bases from J, with 14 bases in between. The CDR3 nucleotides read TGCGCCAGCAGCCAAGATGGGGGGGGCGGCGACGAGCAGTACTTC. Amino acid sequence: CASSQDGGGGDEQYF.

The chain carries TRBV10-3 and TRBJ2-1; TRBD2 aligns across 7 bases. The CDR3 consists of 14 residues. The germline CDR1 and CDR2 sequences are ENHRY and SYGVKD. V was pared by 0 bases and J by 9 bases, with 5 bases of the junction left unmatched. The CDR3 is CAISESGGISEQFF. CDR3 coding DNA: TGTGCCATCAGTGAGTCGGGAGGGATTAGTGAGCAGTTCTTC.